This entry is about one T cell receptor beta chain. The repertoire was sequenced with immunoSEQ multiplex PCR; TCRdb's copy has only in-frame clones and lacks some. The sample shows about 660,000 clones, around 87% of them seen only once. This entry belongs to a study of shared T cell receptors in the human thymus. These data were also filed under a second study, of human thymus T cells. Per that study: Thymic as well as blood repertoires seemed to favor certain V and J genes unevenly.

This clonotype was sampled from a boy less than two years old with a congenital heart defect. Sequencing was done on a sample of thymocytes.

CDR3 amino acids: CASSLDRAGGSDTQYF. In nucleotides, the CDR3 is TGTGCCAGCAGCTTAGACCGAGCGGGAGGGTCAGATACGCAGTATTTT. The V and J genes are TRBV7-6 and TRBJ2-3; TRBD2 aligns across 10 bases. The CDR3 contains 16 residues. Trimming cost V 1 base and J 4 bases; bases outside gene matches: 5. The V gene's germline CDR1 is SGHVS and CDR2 FNYEAQ.